This is a list of T cell receptor beta chains from one sample in a study of blood T cells in healthy people across ages. TCRdb reanalysed the 5' RACE reads using MiXCR and keeps one entry per CDR3 protein. The sample contains approximately 1,700,000 distinct CDR3 sequences, 35% to 50% of which appear only once. The specimen sequenced was blood. The receptors stem from a human donor in good health. Both conserved end residues are part of each CDR3. A D gene is named only where the DNA matches it firmly. Clone size is stated in some rows and not others, as once, few, many or a class when expanded.

J gene,V gene,D gene,clone size,CDR3 protein,CDR3 DNA
TRBJ2-1,TRBV6-5,-,-,CASSYSIVASSSYNEQFF,TGTGCCAGCAGTTACTCGATCGTTGCCAGTAGCTCATACAATGAGCAGTTCTTC
TRBJ2-1,TRBV9,TRBD1,-,CASSEGQGAYNEQFF,TGTGCCAGCAGCGAAGGACAGGGGGCCTACAATGAGCAGTTCTTC
TRBJ2-1,TRBV5-8,TRBD1,-,CASSRNRGFYNEQFF,TGTGCCAGCAGCCGTAACAGGGGGTTCTACAATGAGCAGTTTTTC
TRBJ2-7,TRBV4-2,TRBD1,few,CASSQDRDRVYEQYF,TGTGCCAGCAGCCAAGATCGGGACAGGGTGTACGAGCAGTACTTC
TRBJ2-4,TRBV7-2,-,-,CASSSSSYVQYF,TGTGCCAGCAGCTCGTCTTCCTACGTGCAGTACTTC
TRBJ2-2,TRBV6-4,-,-,CASSDLGSNTGELFF,TGTGCCAGCAGTGACCTAGGGTCGAACACCGGGGAGCTGTTTTTT
TRBJ2-3,TRBV5-1,-,once,CASSFEAFTDTQYF,TGCGCCAGCAGCTTTGAGGCATTCACAGATACGCAGTATTTT
TRBJ2-7,TRBV27,-,few,CASSLISARNYEQYF,TGTGCCAGCAGTTTAATCTCAGCGAGAAACTACGAGCAGTACTTC
TRBJ1-2,TRBV7-2,TRBD1,-,CASSLIADRIHYGYTF,TGTGCCAGCAGCCTAATAGCGGACAGGATTCACTATGGCTACACCTTC
TRBJ2-3,TRBV7-3,-,-,CASSLNGLTDTQYF,TGTGCCAGCAGCTTAAATGGGCTCACAGATACGCAGTATTTT
TRBJ2-7,TRBV20-1,TRBD1,few,CSAREAKGAALEQYF,TGCAGTGCTAGAGAGGCGAAGGGGGCCGCTCTCGAGCAGTACTTC
TRBJ1-5,TRBV15,-,-,CATSRENRPQHF,TGTGCCACCAGCAGGGAGAATCGGCCCCAGCATTTT
TRBJ1-6,TRBV4-2,TRBD1,many,CASSQETQGGPPLHF,TGTGCCAGCAGCCAAGAGACCCAGGGGGGACCACCCCTCCACTTT
TRBJ2-3,TRBV29-1,-,many,CSVLPSSVDTQYF,TGCAGCGTACTCCCTAGTTCTGTAGATACGCAGTATTTT
TRBJ1-6,TRBV6-6,TRBD1,few,CASSYPRDRVNSPLHF,TGTGCCAGCAGTTACCCCCGGGACAGGGTAAATTCACCCCTCCACTTT
TRBJ1-2,TRBV20-1,-,-,CSAFLTNEEGYTF,TGCAGTGCTTTCCTGACGAACGAAGAGGGGTACACCTTC